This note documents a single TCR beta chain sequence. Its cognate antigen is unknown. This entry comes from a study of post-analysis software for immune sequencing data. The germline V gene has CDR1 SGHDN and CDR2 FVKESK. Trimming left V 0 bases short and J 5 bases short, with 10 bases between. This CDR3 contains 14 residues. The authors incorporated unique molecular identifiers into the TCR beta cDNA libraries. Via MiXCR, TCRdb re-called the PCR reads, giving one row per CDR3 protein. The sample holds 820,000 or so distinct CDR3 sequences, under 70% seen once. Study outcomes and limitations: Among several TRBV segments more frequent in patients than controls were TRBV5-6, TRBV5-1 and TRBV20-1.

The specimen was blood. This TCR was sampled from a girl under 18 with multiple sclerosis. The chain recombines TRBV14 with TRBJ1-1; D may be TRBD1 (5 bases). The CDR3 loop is CASSQDIGGTEAFF. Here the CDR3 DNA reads TGTGCCAGCAGCCAAGACATTGGGGGGACTGAAGCTTTCTTT.